What follows is one T cell receptor (beta chain) and its context. Its antigen is undetermined. RNA transcripts yielded amplified TCR beta CDR3 regions. With the HTBI primer set, the TCR CDR3 went through a first round of RT-PCR. TCRdb reanalysed the multiplex PCR reads using MiXCR and keeps one entry per CDR3 protein. The repertoire consists of around 580,000 distinct CDR3 sequences, with around 17% occurring once and the leading ten covering 15% to 20%. The hyperthyroidism was newly diagnosed and had lasted under 2 months; the patients were aged 18 to 65. The entry originates in a study of T cells in Graves' hyperthyroidism and ophthalmopathy. On the study more broadly: Any treatment followed the collection of peripheral blood at initial diagnosis. Findings and caveats of the study: The majority of expanded thyroid clonotypes above 0.001 also appeared in blood. A model using 13 V-J features told ophthalmopathy apart from stable hyperthyroidism.

The V end lost 6 bases, the J end lost 0 bases, and 15 bases lay between the germline ends. CDR3 length: 15 residues. The germline V gene encodes CDR1 DFQATT and CDR2 SNEGSKA (reference sequence). This chain connects TRBV20-1 to TRBJ2-1, with unresolved D. Sequencing input: blood. The TCR originated in a woman under 30 with Graves' hyperthyroidism. The CDR3: CSAPSLAVSYNEQFF. DNA for the CDR3: TGCAGTGCGCCTAGTCTTGCGGTCTCCTACAATGAGCAGTTCTTC.